The 19 T cell receptor beta chains below all came from one sample that was sequenced in a study of beta chain features in type 1 diabetes. These receptors have no known antigen. Since all of the isolated RNA was reverse transcribed, expressed TCRB transcripts were what got sequenced. This table comes from immunoSEQ multiplex PCR, and its TCRdb copy is limited to in-frame clones, with some not included. The repertoire consists of over 100,000 clones, with less than 20% occurring once and the leading ten covering about 2.1%. Overall study findings and caveats: Across all four CD4+ subsets, people with type 1 diabetes showed modestly shorter TCRB CDR3s.

Sequencing input: central memory CD4+ T cells from blood. These receptor sequences come from a young man with type 1 diabetes.

The chain couples TRBV27 to TRBJ2-1; the D is unclear. Trimming shortened V by 4 bases and J by 9 bases, and 7 bases separated the two germline ends. The CDR3 spans 11 residues. The germline CDR1 and CDR2 sequences are MNHEY and SMNVEV (reference sequence). CDR3: CASSSIIEQFF. The CDR3 DNA reads as TGTGCCAGCAGTTCAATAATTGAGCAGTTCTTC.

In nucleotides, the CDR3 is TGTGCCAGCAGCGCGAGCAGCAATCAGCCCCAGCATTTT. Its protein product is CASSASSNQPQHF. The genes are TRBV11-3 and TRBJ1-5, with D unresolved. This CDR3 comprises 13 residues. Germline values: CDR1 SGHNT, CDR2 YENEEA. V dropped 5 bases and J dropped 1 base, with 6 bases sitting between them.

This clone turned up a few times. This chain links TRBV4-3 with TRBJ1-3; D ambiguous. V lost 0 bases and J 0 bases, leaving 9 bases between the germline ends. The CDR3 has 16 residues. Germline CDR1 reads LGHNA; CDR2 reads YSLEER. The CDR3 coding sequence is TGCGCCAGCAGCCAAGAGAGGTACACCTCTGGAAACACCATATATTTT. Translating it yields CASSQERYTSGNTIYF.

This chain connects TRBV29-1 to TRBJ1-1, with no clear D. CDR3 length equals 12 residues. Trimming shortened V by 7 bases and J by 4 bases, and 13 bases separated the two germline ends. Germline values: CDR1 SQVTM, CDR2 ANQGSEA. CDR3 amino acids: CSGTWAGTEAFF. DNA for the CDR3: TGCAGCGGCACTTGGGCGGGCACTGAAGCTTTCTTT.

The sample holds a few counts of this clone. The CDR3 DNA reads as TGTGCCAGCAGTTTTGGGCTCTCGGGGGATGAGCAGTTCTTC. Protein: CASSFGLSGDEQFF. The chain carries TRBV28 and TRBJ2-1, with D possibly matching TRBD2 (6 bases). V was shortened by 3 bases and J by 8 bases, with 14 bases between the two germline ends. The CDR3 is 14 amino acids. Germline loops: CDR1 MDHEN, CDR2 SYDVKM.

The chain employs TRBV18 and TRBJ1-2; the match to TRBD1 covers 8 bases. J was trimmed by 7 bases and V by 4 bases; bases with no gene match: 5. The CDR3 is made up of 13 amino acids. Germline CDR1 and CDR2: KGHSH and LQKENI. DNA for the CDR3: TGTGCCAGCTCACAAGGACAGGGCTCTGGCTACACCTTC. This codes for CASSQGQGSGYTF.

The chain employs TRBV2 and TRBJ1-1, with TRBD1 as a possible D gene (5 bases). The CDR3 sequence is 15 residues long. CDR1 and CDR2 from the germline V gene are SNHLY and FYNNEI. Trimming pared 4 bases from V and 4 bases from J, leaving 16 bases between. CDR3: CASSVEGPGGTEAFF. The CDR3 nucleotides are TGTGCCAGCAGTGTAGAGGGGCCGGGAGGCACTGAAGCTTTCTTT. The full variable domain, its missing parts supplied by reference TRBV2 and TRBJ1-1, is EPEVTQTPSHQVTQMGQEVILRCVPISNHLYFYWYRQILGQKVEFLVSFYNNEISEKSEIFDDQFSVERPDGSNFTLKIRSTKLEDSAMYFCASSVEGPGGTEAFFGQGTRLTVV.

This clone came up a few times. The V gene is TRBV2, the J gene TRBJ1-5; no firm D call. V gave up 3 bases and J gave up 3 bases, with 15 bases separating them. CDR3 length: 16 amino acids. The germline gives CDR1 SNHLY, CDR2 FYNNEI. The CDR3 reads CASSELGPLNNQPQHF. In DNA, the CDR3 is TGTGCCAGCAGTGAGTTGGGTCCTCTTAACAATCAGCCCCAGCATTTT.

Many counts were recorded for this clone. This chain uses TRBV18 with TRBJ2-5; perhaps TRBD1 as D (6 bases). This CDR3 is 13 amino acids long. With 3 bases removed from V and 5 bases from J, the gap between germline ends came to 10 bases. Germline lookup yields CDR1 KGHSH and CDR2 LQKENI. The CDR3 sequence is CASSPGTTETQYF. The CDR3 nucleotides are TGTGCCAGCTCACCCGGGACAACCGAGACCCAGTACTTC.

This clone appeared a few times. The rearrangement joins TRBV28 to TRBJ2-5; TRBD2 aligns across 14 bases. CDR1 and CDR2 from the germline V gene are MDHEN and SYDVKM. V shed 2 bases, J shed 2 bases, and the junction held 4 bases outside the gene matches. This CDR3 is built from 17 residues. As DNA, the CDR3 is TGTGCCAGCAGTTTACCGGGACTAGCGGGAGCACAAGAGACCCAGTACTTC. Translated, it gives CASSLPGLAGAQETQYF.

The rearrangement joins TRBV7-9 to TRBJ1-1; D remains ambiguous. The CDR3 is 14 residues long. CDR1 and CDR2 (germline): SEHNR, FQNEAQ (reference sequence). Trimming removed 1 base from V and 6 bases from J, with 12 bases in between. CDR3 region: CASSLELRGAEAFF. CDR3 DNA: TGTGCCAGCAGCTTAGAGCTAAGAGGTGCTGAAGCTTTCTTT.

This clone was observed a handful of times. The V gene is TRBV7-2, the J gene TRBJ2-1, with D possibly TRBD2 on 6 matching bases. This CDR3 has 15 residues. Germline CDR1 SGHTA, CDR2 FQGNSA. With 5 bases removed from V and 4 bases from J, the gap between germline ends came to 15 bases. DNA of the CDR3: TGTGCCAGCAGCCGTACCGGGACTTCTTACAATGAGCAGTTCTTC. It is translated as CASSRTGTSYNEQFF. Drawing the rest from reference TRBV7-2 and TRBJ2-1, the complete variable domain is GAGVSQSPSNKVTEKGKDVELRCDPISGHTALYWYRQSLGQGLEFLIYFQGNSAPDKSGLPSDRFSAERTGGSVSTLTIQRTQQEDSAVYLCASSRTGTSYNEQFFGPGTRLTVL.

A few counts support this clone. The chain couples TRBV7-9 to TRBJ2-4; D not resolved. Trimming removed 5 bases at V and 6 bases at J, with 17 bases between. The germline CDR1 and CDR2 sequences are SEHNR and FQNEAQ (reference sequence). The CDR3 runs to 15 residues. CDR3 DNA: TGTGCCAGCAGCCTCGGAGAGAGTCCAGGAAACATTCAGTACTTC. The encoded protein is CASSLGESPGNIQYF.

The chain is built from TRBV6-5 and TRBJ1-2; D is unclear. V was cut by 4 bases and J by 7 bases, with 19 bases left in between. This CDR3 contains 15 residues. Germline values: CDR1 MNHEY, CDR2 SVGAGI. CDR3 sequence: CASSFRTDGSGGYTF. The CDR3 nucleotides read TGTGCCAGCAGTTTCCGGACGGATGGATCTGGTGGCTACACCTTC.

This clone was seen only a few times. The chain carries TRBV7-6 and TRBJ2-5; no firm D call. The CDR3 spans 11 residues. Trimming left V 2 bases short and J 4 bases short, with 2 bases between. Germline V gives CDR1 SGHVS, CDR2 FNYEAQ. The CDR3 region is CASSLSETQYF. In nucleotides, the CDR3 is TGTGCCAGCAGCTTATCAGAGACCCAGTACTTC.

This chain joins TRBV18 and TRBJ1-2; 8 bases align to TRBD1. The CDR3 sequence is 13 residues long. The germline V gene encodes CDR1 KGHSH and CDR2 LQKENI. Unmatched junction bases numbered 4, after V lost 2 bases and J lost 8 bases. CDR3 region: CASSPGGTGGYTF. The DNA of the CDR3 is TGTGCCAGCTCACCAGGAGGGACAGGCGGCTACACCTTC.

This clone has a single count. CDR3 protein: CASSLQATYNEQFF. CDR3 bases: TGTGCCAGCAGTTTGCAGGCGACCTACAATGAGCAGTTCTTC. V gene TRBV27 combines with J gene TRBJ2-1; D is uncertain. The CDR3 contains 14 residues. Per the germline V gene, CDR1 is MNHEY and CDR2 is SMNVEV (reference sequence). Trimming removed 3 bases from V and 2 bases from J, with 8 bases in between.

A few counts support this clone. The V gene is TRBV10-3, the J gene TRBJ2-5; D possibly corresponds to TRBD2 (6 bases). CDR1 is ENHRY, CDR2 SYGVKD, per germline. The V gene lost 4 bases and the J gene lost 5 bases, with 14 bases spanning the gap. This CDR3 is 14 amino acids long. This CDR3 reads CAISASSGSETQYF. The CDR3, as DNA: TGTGCCATCAGTGCCTCCTCCGGGAGTGAGACCCAGTACTTC.

The V and J genes are TRBV7-9 and TRBJ2-7; TRBD1 matches at 8 bases. The length of the CDR3 is 16 residues. Germline CDR1 reads SEHNR; CDR2 reads FQNEAQ (reference sequence). The junction had 9 bases not matched to a gene; V was cut back by 5 bases and J by 0 bases. The CDR3 sequence is CASSRDGGQGSYEQYF. The DNA for the CDR3 is TGTGCCAGCAGCCGCGACGGAGGACAGGGCTCCTACGAGCAGTACTTC.